This TCR beta chain was observed in a study of blood T cell repertoires in COVID-19. Background on the study: Whether acute or convalescent, the COVID-19 samples came from the United States, Italy and Spain.

With 1 base removed from V and 4 bases from J, the gap between germline ends came to 14 bases. This CDR3 region has 15 residues. Germline V lookup: CDR1 MGHRA, CDR2 YSYEKL. Sequencing was performed with immunoSEQ multiplex PCR; in TCRdb, only in-frame clones are kept and a portion is missing. Among around 250,000 clones listed, more than 70% were seen once. This chain connects TRBV4-1 to TRBJ2-7; no definite D call. The sequenced sample was peripheral blood. This clonotype was sampled from a man at least 80 years old with acute or convalescent COVID-19. CDR3 bases: TGCGCCAGCAGCCAAGCGGGTATGGTAGGATACGAGCAGTACTTC. Its protein product is CASSQAGMVGYEQYF.